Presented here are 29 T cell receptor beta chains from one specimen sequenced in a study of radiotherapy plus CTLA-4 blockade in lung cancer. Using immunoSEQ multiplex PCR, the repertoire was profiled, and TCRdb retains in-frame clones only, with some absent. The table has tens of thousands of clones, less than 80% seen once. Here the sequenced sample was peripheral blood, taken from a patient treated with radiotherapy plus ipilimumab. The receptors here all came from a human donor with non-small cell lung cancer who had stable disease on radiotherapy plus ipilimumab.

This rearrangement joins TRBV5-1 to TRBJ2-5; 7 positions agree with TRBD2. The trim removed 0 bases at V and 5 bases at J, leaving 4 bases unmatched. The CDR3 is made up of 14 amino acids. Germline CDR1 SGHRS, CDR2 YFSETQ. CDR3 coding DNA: TGCGCCAGCAGCTTGGGGACTAGGCGGGAGACCCAGTACTTC. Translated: CASSLGTRRETQYF. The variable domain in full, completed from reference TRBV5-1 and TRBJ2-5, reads KAGVTQTPRYLIKTRGQQVTLSCSPISGHRSVSWYQQTPGQGLQFLFEYFSETQRNKGNFPGRFSGRQFSNSRSEMNVSTLELGDSALYLCASSLGTRRETQYFGPGTRLLVL.

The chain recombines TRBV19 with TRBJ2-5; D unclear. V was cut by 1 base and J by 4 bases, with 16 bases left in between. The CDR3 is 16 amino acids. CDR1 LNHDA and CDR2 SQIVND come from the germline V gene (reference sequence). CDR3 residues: CASSIGGGRLVETQYF. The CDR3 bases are TGTGCCAGTAGTATAGGTGGCGGCCGGCTGGTAGAGACCCAGTACTTC.

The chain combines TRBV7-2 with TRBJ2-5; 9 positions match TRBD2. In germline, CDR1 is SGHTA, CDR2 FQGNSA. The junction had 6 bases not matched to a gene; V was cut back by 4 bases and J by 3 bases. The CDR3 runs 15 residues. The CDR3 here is CASSSGTSRKETQYF. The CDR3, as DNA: TGTGCCAGCAGCTCGGGGACTAGCAGAAAAGAGACCCAGTACTTC.

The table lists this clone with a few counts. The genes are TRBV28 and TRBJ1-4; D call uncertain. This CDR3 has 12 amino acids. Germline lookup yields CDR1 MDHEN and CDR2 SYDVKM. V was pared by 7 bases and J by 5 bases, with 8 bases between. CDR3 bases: TGTGCCAGCAAACTAAACAATGAAAAACTGTTTTTT. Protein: CASKLNNEKLFF.

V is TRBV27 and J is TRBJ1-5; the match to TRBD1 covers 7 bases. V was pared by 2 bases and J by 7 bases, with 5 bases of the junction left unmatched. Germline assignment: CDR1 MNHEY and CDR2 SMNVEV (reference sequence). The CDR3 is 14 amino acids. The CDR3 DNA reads TGTGCCAGCAGTTTAAGGGCAGGGGGACAGCCCCAGCATTTT. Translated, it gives CASSLRAGGQPQHF.

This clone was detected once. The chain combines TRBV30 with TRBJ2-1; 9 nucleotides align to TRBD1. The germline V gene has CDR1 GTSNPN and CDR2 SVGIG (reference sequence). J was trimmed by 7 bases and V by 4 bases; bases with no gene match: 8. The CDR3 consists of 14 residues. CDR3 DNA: TGTGCCTGGACCGGGACAGGGAGTACGAATGAGCAGTTCTTC. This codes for CAWTGTGSTNEQFF.

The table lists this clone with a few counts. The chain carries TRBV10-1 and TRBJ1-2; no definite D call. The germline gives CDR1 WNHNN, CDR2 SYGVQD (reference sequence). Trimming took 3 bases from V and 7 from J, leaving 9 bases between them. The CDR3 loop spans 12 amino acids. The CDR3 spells CASSEGLAGYTF. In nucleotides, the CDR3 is TGCGCCAGCAGTGAAGGGCTTGCTGGCTACACCTTC.

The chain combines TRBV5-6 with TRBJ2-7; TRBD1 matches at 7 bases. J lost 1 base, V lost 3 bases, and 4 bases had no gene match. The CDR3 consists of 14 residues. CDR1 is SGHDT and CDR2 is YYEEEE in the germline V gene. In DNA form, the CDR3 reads TGTGCCAGCAGCTCCGGGACAGTTTCCTACGAGCAGTACGTC. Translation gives CASSSGTVSYEQYV.

This CDR3 reads CASSEGYEQFF. In DNA, the CDR3 is TGTGCCAGCAGTGAGGGATATGAGCAGTTCTTC. The J gene is TRBJ2-1, the V gene TRBV2; D ambiguous. Germline-derived CDR1 and CDR2 are SNHLY and FYNNEI. Trimming removed 3 bases at V and 8 bases at J, with 5 bases between. The length of the CDR3 is 11 residues.

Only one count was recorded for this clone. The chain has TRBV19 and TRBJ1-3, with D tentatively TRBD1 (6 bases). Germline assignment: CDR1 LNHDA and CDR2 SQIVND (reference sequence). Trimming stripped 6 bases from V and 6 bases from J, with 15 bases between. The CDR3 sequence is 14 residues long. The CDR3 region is CASRTTGLSNTIYF. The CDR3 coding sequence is TGTGCCAGTAGAACCACAGGGTTGTCAAACACCATATATTTT.

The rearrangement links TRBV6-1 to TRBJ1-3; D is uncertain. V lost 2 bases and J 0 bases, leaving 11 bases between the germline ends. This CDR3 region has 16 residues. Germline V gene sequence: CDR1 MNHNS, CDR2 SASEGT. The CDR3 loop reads CASSERSATSGNTIYF. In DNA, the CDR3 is TGTGCCAGCAGTGAAAGGTCTGCGACCTCTGGAAACACCATATATTTT.

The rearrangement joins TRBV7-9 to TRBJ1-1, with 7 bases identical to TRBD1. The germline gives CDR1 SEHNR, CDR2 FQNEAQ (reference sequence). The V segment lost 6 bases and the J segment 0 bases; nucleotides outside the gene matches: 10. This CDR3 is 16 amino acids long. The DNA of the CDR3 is TGTGCCAGCAGTAGAAGGAGGGGGCGGGTGAACACTGAAGCTTTCTTT. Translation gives CASSRRRGRVNTEAFF.

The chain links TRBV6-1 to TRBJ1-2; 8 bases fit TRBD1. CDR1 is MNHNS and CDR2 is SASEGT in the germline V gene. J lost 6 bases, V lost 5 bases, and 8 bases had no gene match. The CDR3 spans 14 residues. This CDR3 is CASSLVQGADGYTF. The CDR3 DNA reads TGTGCCAGCAGTTTAGTCCAGGGGGCGGATGGCTACACCTTC.

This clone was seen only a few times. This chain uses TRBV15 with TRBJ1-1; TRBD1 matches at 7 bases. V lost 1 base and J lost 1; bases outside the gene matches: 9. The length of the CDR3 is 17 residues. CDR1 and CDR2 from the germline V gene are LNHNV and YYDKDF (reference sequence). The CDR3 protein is CATSRALTGTANTEAFF. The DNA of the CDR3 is TGTGCCACCAGCAGAGCTCTTACCGGGACAGCGAACACTGAAGCTTTCTTT.

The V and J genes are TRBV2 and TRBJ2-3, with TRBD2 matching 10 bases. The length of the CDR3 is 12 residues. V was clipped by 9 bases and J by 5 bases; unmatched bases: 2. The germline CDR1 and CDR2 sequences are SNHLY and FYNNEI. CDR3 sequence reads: CARAGGQDTQYF. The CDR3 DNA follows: TGTGCCAGAGCGGGGGGGCAAGATACGCAGTATTTT.

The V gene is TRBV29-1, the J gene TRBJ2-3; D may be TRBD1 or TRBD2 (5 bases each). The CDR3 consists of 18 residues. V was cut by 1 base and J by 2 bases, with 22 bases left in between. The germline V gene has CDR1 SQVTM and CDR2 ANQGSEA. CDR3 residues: CSVEAGQGTGSVTDTQYF. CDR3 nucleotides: TGCAGCGTTGAAGCGGGGCAGGGAACGGGCTCGGTCACAGATACGCAGTATTTT.

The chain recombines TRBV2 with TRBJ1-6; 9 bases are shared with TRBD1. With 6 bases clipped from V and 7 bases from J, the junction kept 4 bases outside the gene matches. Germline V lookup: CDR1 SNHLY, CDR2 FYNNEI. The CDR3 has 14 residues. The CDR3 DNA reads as TGTGCCAGCAGCCCGGACAGGGGAAATTCACCCCTCCACTTT. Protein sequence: CASSPDRGNSPLHF.

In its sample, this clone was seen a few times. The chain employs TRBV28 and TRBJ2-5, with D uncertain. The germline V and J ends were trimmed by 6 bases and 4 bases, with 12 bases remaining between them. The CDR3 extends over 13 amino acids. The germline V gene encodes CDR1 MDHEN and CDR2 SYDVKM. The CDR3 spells CASRKAGRETQYF. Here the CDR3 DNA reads TGTGCCAGCAGGAAAGCCGGGCGAGAGACCCAGTACTTC.

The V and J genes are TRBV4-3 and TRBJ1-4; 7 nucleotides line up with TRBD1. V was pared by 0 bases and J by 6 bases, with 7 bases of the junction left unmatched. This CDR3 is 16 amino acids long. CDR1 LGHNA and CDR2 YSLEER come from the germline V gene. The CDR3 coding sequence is TGCGCCAGCAGCCAAGATTTTGGAGGGGGCGATGAAAAACTGTTTTTT. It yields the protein CASSQDFGGGDEKLFF.

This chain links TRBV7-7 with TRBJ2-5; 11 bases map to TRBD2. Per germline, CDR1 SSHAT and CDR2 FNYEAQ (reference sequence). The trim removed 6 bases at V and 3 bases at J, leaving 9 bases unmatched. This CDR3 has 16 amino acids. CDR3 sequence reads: CASREGVSGGEETQYF. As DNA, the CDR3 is TGTGCCAGCAGGGAAGGTGTTAGCGGGGGGGAAGAGACCCAGTACTTC. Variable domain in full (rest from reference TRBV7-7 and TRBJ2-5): GAGVSQSPRYKVTKRGQDVTLRCDPISSHATLYWYQQALGQGPEFLTYFNYEAQPDKSGLPSDRFSAERPEGSISTLTIQRTEQRDSAMYRCASREGVSGGEETQYFGPGTRLLVL.

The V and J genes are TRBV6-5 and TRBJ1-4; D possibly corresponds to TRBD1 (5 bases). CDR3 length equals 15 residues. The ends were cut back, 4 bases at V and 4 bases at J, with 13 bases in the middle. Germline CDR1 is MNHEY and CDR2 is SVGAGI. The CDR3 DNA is TGTGCCAGCAGTTCCTTACAGGAGAATAATGAAAAACTGTTTTTT. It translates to CASSSLQENNEKLFF.

In DNA, the CDR3 is TGTGCCAGCAGTCGAGGGACAGTTCAGCCCCAGCATTTT. Translated, it gives CASSRGTVQPQHF. The chain carries TRBV6-6 and TRBJ1-5; 7 nucleotides align to TRBD1. Germline CDR1 is MNHNY and CDR2 is SVGAGI (reference sequence). The V gene end was trimmed by 5 bases and the J gene end by 6 bases; junction bases not matched to a gene: 4. The CDR3 runs 13 residues.

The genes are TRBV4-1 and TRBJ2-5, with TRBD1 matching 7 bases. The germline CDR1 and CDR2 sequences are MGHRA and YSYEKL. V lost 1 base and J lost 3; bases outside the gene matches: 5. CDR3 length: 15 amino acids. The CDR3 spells CASSQVQQGKETQYF. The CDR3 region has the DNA TGCGCCAGCAGCCAAGTACAACAGGGGAAAGAGACCCAGTACTTC.

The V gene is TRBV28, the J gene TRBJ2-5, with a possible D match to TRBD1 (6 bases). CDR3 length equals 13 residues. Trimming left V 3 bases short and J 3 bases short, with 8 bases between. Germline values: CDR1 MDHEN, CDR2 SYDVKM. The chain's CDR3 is CASSFEGEETQYF. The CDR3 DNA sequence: TGTGCCAGCAGTTTCGAGGGGGAAGAGACCCAGTACTTC.

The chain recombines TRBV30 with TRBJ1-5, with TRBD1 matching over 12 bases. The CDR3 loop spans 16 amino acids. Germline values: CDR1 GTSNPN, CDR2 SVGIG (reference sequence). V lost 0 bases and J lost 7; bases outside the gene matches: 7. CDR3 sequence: CAWSVPGQGARQPQHF. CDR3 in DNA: TGTGCCTGGAGTGTACCGGGACAGGGGGCTCGGCAGCCCCAGCATTTT. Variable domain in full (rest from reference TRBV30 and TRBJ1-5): SQTIHQWPATLVQPVGSPLSLECTVEGTSNPNLYWYRQAAGRGLQLLFYSVGIGQISSEVPQNLSASRPQDRQFILSSKKLLLSDSGFYLCAWSVPGQGARQPQHFGDGTRLSIL.

CDR3 nucleotides: TGTGCCAGCTCACTTAGTCCCGGGGGTAGCAATCAGCCCCAGCATTTT. Protein product: CASSLSPGGSNQPQHF. The rearrangement links TRBV18 to TRBJ1-5; weak D call: TRBD1 (5 bases). This CDR3 has 16 amino acids. The germline CDR1 and CDR2 sequences are KGHSH and LQKENI. The V and J ends lost 4 bases and 0 bases respectively, with 13 bases between them.

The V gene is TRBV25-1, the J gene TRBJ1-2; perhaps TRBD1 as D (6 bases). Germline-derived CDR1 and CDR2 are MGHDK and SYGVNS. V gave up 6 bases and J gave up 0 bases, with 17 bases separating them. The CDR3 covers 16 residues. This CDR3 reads CASRSGQRGANYGYTF. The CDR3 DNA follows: TGTGCCAGCAGAAGCGGACAGCGTGGGGCTAACTATGGCTACACCTTC.

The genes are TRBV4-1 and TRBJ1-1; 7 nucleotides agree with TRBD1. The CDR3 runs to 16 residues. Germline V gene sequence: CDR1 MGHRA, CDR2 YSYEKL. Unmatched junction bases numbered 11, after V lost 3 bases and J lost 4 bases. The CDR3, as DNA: TGCGCCAGCAGCCAGACACCGGGACAGCGGTCCACTGAAGCTTTCTTT. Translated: CASSQTPGQRSTEAFF.

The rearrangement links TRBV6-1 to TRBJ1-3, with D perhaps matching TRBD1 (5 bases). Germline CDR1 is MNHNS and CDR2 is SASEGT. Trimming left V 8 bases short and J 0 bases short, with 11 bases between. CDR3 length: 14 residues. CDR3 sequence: CASGQGHSGNTIYF. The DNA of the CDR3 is TGTGCCAGCGGGCAGGGCCACTCTGGAAACACCATATATTTT.